This TCR beta chain was sequenced for a study of beta chain features in type 1 diabetes. Concerning this clone: What it binds is not known.

Sequencing targeted expressed TCRB transcripts, as all isolated RNA had been reverse transcribed. Profiling relied on immunoSEQ multiplex PCR, and the TCRdb table lists in-frame clones only, not all of them. In the table there are roughly 160,000 clones, 7.8% of which are singletons. Study-wide results and limits: For Type 1 diabetes patients, all four CD4+ subsets carried TCRB CDR3s that were moderately but significantly shorter. Here, the possible influence of HLA type (on TCRB rearrangement) remained unresolved.

The origin of this receptor is a woman aged 40 to 55 with type 1 diabetes. The sequenced material came from central memory CD4+ T cells from blood.

For the CDR3, the DNA is TGTGCCAGCAGTCGGGGACAGTTCACCGGGGAGCTGTTTTTT. Its protein product is CASSRGQFTGELFF. The J gene is TRBJ2-2, the V gene TRBV6-5, with 7 bases aligning to TRBD1. CDR1 MNHEY and CDR2 SVGAGI come from the germline V gene. Trimming took 5 bases from V and 4 from J; bases not matched to a gene: 4. CDR3 length: 14 residues.